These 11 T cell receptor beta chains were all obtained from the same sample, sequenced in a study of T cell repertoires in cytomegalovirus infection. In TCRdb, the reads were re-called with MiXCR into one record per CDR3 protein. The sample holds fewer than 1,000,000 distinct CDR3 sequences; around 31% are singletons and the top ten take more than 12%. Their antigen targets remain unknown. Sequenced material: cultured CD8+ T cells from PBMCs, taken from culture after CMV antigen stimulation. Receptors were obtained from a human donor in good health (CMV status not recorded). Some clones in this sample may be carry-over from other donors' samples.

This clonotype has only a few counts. The CDR3 reads CASSFLAEAYEQYF. Written as DNA, the CDR3 is TGTGCCAGCAGTTTTCTAGCGGAGGCCTACGAGCAGTACTTC. The chain links TRBV12-3 or TRBV12-4 to TRBJ2-7; TRBD2 matches 7 bases. The V and J ends lost 3 bases and 2 bases, in that order; junction bases with no gene match: 4. The CDR3 length is 14 residues.

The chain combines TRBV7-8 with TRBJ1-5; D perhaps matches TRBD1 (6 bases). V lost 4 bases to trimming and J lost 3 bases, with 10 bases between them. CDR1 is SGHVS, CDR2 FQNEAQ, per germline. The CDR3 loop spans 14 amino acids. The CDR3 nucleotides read TGTGCCAGCAGCTGGACAGCGACCAATCAGCCCCAGCATTTT. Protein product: CASSWTATNQPQHF.

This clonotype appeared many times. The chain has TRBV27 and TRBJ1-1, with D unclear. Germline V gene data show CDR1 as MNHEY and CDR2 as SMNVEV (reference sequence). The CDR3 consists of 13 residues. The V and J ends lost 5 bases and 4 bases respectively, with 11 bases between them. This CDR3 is CASSPSGVTEAFF. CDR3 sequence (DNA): TGTGCCAGCAGTCCCAGTGGGGTCACTGAAGCTTTCTTT.

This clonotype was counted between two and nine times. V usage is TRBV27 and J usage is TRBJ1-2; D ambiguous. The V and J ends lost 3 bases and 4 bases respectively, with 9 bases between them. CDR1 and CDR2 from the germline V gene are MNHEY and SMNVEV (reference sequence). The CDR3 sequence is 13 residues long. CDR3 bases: TGTGCCAGCAGTTTCGGAGACACCTATGGCTACACCTTC. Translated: CASSFGDTYGYTF.

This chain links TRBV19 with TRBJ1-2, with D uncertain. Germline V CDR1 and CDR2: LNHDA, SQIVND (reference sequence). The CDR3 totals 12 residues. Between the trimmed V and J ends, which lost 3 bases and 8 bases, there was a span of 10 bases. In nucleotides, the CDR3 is TGTGCCAGTAGTATCCGTCCAAGCGGCTACACCTTC. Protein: CASSIRPSGYTF.

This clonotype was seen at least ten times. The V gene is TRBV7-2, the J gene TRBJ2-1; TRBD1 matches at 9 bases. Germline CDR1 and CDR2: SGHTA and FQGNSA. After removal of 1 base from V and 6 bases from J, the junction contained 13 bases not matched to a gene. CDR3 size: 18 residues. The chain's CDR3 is CASSLVVGGTGMINEQFF. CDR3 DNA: TGTGCCAGCAGCTTAGTTGTTGGTGGGACAGGGATGATCAATGAGCAGTTCTTC. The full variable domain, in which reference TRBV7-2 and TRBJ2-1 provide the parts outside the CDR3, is GAGVSQSPSNKVTEKGKDVELRCDPISGHTALYWYRQSLGQGLEFLIYFQGNSAPDKSGLPSDRFSAERTGGSVSTLTIQRTQQEDSAVYLCASSLVVGGTGMINEQFFGPGTRLTVL.

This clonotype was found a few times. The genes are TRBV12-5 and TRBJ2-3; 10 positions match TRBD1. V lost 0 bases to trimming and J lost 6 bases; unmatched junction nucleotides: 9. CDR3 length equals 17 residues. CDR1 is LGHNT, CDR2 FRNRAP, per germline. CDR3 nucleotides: TGTGCTAGTGGTTTGGTTCCCTCGGACAGGGGGGCGGATACGCAGTATTTT. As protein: CASGLVPSDRGADTQYF.

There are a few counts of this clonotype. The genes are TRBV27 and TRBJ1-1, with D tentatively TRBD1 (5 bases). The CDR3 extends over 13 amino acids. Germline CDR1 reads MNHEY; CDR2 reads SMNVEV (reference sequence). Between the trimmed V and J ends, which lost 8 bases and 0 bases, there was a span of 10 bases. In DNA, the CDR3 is TGTGCCAGCTGGACATATATGAACACTGAAGCTTTCTTT. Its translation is CASWTYMNTEAFF.

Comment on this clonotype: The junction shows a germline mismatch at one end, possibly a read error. CDR3 loop: CGSSQDQRTERATEAFF. CDR3 nucleotide sequence: TGCGGCAGCAGCCAAGACCAGAGGACTGAAAGGGCCACTGAAGCTTTCTTT. This sequence joins TRBV4-3 and TRBJ1-1; D is undetermined. Germline lookup yields CDR1 LGHNA and CDR2 YSLEER. The CDR3 has 17 residues.

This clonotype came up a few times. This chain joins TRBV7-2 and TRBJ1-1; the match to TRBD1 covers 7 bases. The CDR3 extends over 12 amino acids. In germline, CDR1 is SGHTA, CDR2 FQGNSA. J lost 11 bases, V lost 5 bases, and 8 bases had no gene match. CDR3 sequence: CASSPTGWEAFF. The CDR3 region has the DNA TGTGCCAGCAGCCCGACAGGGTGGGAGGCTTTCTTT. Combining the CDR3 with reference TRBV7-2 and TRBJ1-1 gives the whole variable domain GAGVSQSPSNKVTEKGKDVELRCDPISGHTALYWYRQSLGQGLEFLIYFQGNSAPDKSGLPSDRFSAERTGGSVSTLTIQRTQQEDSAVYLCASSPTGWEAFFGQGTRLTVV.

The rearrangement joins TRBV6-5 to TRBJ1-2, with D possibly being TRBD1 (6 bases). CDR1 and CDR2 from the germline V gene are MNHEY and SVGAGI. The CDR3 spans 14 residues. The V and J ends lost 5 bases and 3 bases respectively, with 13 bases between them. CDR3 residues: CASSLTGFDYGYTF. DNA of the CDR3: TGTGCCAGCAGTCTTACAGGGTTCGACTATGGCTACACCTTC.